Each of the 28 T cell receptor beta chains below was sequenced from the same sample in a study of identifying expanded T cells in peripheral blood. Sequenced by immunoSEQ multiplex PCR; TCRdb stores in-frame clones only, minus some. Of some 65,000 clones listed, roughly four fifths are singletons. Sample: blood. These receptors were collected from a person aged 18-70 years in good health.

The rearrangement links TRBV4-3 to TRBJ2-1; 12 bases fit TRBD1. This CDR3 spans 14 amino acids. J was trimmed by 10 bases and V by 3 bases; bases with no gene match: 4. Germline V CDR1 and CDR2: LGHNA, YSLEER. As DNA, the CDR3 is TGCGCCAGCAGCCAGGGACAGGGGGCTCGGGAGCAGTTCTTC. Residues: CASSQGQGAREQFF.

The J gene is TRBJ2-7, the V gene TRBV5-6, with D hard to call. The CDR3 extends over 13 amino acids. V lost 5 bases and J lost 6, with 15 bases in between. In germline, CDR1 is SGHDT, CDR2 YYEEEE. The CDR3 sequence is CASSIGTGFEQYV. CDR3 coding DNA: TGTGCCAGCAGTATTGGAACCGGGTTCGAGCAGTACGTC.

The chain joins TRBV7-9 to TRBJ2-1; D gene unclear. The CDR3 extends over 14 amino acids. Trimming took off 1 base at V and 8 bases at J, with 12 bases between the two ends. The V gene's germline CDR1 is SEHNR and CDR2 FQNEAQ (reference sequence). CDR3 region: CASSLGRSGDEQFF. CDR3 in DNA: TGTGCCAGCAGCTTAGGACGTAGTGGCGATGAGCAGTTCTTC.

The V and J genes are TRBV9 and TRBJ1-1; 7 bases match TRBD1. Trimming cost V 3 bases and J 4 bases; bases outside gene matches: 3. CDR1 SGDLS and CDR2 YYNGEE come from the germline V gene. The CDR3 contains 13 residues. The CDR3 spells CASSADRATEAFF. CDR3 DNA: TGTGCCAGCAGCGCCGACAGGGCCACTGAAGCTTTCTTT.

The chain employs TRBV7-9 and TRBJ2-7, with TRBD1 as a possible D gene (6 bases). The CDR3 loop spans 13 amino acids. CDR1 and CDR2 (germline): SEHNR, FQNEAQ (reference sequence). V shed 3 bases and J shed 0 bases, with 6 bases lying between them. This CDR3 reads CASSLDSSYEQYF. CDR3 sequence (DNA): TGTGCCAGCAGCTTGGACAGCTCCTACGAGCAGTACTTC. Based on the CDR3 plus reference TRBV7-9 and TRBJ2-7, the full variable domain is DTGVSQNPRHKITKRGQNVTFRCDPISEHNRLYWYRQTLGQGPEFLTYFQNEAQLEKSRLLSDRFSAERPKGSFSTLEIQRTEQGDSAMYLCASSLDSSYEQYFGPGTRLTVT.

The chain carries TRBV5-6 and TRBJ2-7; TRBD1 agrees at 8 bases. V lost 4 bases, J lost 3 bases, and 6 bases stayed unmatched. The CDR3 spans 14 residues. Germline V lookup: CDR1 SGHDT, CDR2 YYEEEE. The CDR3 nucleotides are TGTGCCAGCAGCACTAGGACAGGGCTCTACGAGCAGTACGTC. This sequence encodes CASSTRTGLYEQYV.

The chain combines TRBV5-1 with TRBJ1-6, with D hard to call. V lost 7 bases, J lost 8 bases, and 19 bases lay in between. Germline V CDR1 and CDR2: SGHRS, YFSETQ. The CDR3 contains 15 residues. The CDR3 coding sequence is TGCGCCAGCTCCCCTCGCCCGGCTTTTTATTCACCCCTCCACTTT. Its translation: CASSPRPAFYSPLHF.

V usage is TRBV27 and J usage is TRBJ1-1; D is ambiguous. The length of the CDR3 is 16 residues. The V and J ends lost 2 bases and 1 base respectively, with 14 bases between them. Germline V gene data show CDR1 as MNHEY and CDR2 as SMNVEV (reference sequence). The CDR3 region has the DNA TGTGCCAGCAGTTTAAAGGTCTATCCAGGGAACACTGAAGCTTTCTTT. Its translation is CASSLKVYPGNTEAFF.

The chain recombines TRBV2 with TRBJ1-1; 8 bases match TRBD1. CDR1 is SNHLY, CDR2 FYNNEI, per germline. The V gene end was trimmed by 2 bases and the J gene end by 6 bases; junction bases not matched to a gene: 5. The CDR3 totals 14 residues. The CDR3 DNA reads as TGTGCCAGCAGTGAAAGGGACAGGCCTGCTGAAGCTTTCTTT. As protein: CASSERDRPAEAFF.

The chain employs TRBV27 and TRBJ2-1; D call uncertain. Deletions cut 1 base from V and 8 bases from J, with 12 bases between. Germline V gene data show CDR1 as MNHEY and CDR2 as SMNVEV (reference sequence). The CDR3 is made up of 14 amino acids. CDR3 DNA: TGTGCCAGCAGTTTATTAGGAGTTCTTGATGAGCAGTTCTTC. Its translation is CASSLLGVLDEQFF.

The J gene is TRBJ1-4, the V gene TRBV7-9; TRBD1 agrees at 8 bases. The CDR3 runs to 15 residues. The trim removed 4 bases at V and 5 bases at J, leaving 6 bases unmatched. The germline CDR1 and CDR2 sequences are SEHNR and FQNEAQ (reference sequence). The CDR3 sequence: CASSSTGGRNEKLFF. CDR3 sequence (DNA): TGTGCCAGCAGCTCTACAGGGGGACGCAATGAAAAACTGTTTTTT.

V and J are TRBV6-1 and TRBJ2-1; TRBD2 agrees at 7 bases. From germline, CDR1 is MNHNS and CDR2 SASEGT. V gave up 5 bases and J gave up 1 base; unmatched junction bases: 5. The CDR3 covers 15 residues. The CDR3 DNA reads TGTGCCAGCAGTCCTCAGGGAGGGTCCTACAATGAGCAGTTCTTC. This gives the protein CASSPQGGSYNEQFF.

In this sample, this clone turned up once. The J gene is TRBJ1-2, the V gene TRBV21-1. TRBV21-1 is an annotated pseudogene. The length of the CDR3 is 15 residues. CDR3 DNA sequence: TGTGCCAGCAGCAGGGGGGGGCTCACCTCCTATGGCTACACCTTC. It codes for CASSRGGLTSYGYTF.

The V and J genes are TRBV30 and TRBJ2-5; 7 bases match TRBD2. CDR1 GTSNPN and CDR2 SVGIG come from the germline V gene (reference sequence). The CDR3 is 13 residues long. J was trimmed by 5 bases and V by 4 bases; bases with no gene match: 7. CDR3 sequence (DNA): TGTGCCTGGACGGGGAGGGGCGGGGAGACCCAGTACTTC. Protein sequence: CAWTGRGGETQYF.

The CDR3 is CASSLDPAGAQYF. The CDR3 DNA is TGTGCCAGCAGCTTGGATCCAGCGGGAGCGCAGTATTTT. J is TRBJ2-3 and V is TRBV5-4; 8 nucleotides line up with TRBD2. In germline, CDR1 is SGHNT, CDR2 YYREEE (reference sequence). This CDR3 is 13 amino acids long. V lost 0 bases to trimming and J lost 10 bases; unmatched junction nucleotides: 4.

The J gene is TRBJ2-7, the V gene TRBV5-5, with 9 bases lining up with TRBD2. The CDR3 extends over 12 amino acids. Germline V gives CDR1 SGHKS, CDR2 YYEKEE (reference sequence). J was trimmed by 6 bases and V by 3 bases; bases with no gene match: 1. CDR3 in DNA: TGTGCCAGCAGCTCTAGCGGGATCGAGCAGTACTTC. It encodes CASSSSGIEQYF.

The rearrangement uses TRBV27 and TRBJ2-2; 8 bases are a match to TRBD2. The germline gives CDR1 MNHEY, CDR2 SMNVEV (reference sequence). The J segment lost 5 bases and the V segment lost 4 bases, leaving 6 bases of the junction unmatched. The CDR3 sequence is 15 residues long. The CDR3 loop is CASSWSGGGTGELFF. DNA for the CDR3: TGTGCCAGCAGTTGGAGCGGGGGAGGAACCGGGGAGCTGTTTTTT.

CDR3 sequence (DNA): TGTGCCAGCAGCTTAGCGCCGGCAGGGGCCAAAAACATTCAGTACTTC. This gives the protein CASSLAPAGAKNIQYF. The J gene is TRBJ2-4, the V gene TRBV7-2; perhaps TRBD1 as D (5 bases). Trimming stripped 0 bases from V and 1 base from J, with 10 bases between. Germline loops: CDR1 SGHTA, CDR2 FQGNSA. CDR3 length: 16 amino acids.

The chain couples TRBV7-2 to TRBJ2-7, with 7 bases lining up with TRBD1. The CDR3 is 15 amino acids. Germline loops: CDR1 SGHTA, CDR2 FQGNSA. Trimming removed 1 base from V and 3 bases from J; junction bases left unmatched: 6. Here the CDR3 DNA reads TGTGCCAGCAGCTTAGGGGGGACAGAGTTCTACGAGCAGTACTTC. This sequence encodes CASSLGGTEFYEQYF.

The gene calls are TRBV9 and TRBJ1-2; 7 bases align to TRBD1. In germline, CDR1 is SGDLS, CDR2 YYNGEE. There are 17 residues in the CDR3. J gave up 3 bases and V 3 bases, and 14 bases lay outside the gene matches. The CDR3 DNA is TGTGCCAGCAGCGCTTCCCGAGGGGGACAGCTAGACTATGGCTACACCTTC. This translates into CASSASRGGQLDYGYTF.

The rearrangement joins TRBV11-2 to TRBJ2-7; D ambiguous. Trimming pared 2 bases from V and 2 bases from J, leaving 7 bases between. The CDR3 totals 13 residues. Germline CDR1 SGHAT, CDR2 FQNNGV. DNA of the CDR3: TGTGCCAGCAGCTTAAGACAAGCCTACGAGCAGTACGTC. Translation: CASSLRQAYEQYV.

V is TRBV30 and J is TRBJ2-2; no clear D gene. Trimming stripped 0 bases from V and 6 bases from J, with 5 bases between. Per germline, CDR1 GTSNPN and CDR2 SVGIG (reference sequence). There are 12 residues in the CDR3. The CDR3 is CAWSVRSGELFF. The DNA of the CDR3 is TGTGCCTGGAGTGTACGGTCCGGGGAGCTGTTTTTT.

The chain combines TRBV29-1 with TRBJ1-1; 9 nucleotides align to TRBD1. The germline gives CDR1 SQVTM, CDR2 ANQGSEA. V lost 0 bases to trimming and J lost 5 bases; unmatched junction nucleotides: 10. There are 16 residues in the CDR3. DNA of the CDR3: TGCAGCGTTGAAGATCTAGGGACAGGGTGGGATACTGAAGCTTTCTTT. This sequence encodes CSVEDLGTGWDTEAFF.

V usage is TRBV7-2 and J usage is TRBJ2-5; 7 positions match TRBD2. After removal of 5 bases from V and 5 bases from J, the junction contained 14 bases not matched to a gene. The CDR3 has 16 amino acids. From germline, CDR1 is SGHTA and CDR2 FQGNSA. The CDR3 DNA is TGTGCCAGCAGCAGGGCGGGGCCAGCGGGGACGGAGACCCAGTACTTC. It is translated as CASSRAGPAGTETQYF.

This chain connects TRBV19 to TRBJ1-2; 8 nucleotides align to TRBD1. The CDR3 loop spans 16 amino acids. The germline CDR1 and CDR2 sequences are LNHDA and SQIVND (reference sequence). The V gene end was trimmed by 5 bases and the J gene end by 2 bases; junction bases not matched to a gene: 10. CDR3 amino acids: CASSVSDRGSNYGYTF. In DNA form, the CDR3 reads TGTGCCAGTAGTGTCTCCGACAGGGGATCGAACTATGGCTACACCTTC.

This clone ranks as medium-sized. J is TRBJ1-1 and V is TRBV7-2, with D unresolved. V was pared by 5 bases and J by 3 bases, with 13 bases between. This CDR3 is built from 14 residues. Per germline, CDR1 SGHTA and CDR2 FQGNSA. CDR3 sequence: CASSADGEYTEAFF. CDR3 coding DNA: TGTGCCAGCAGCGCTGACGGTGAATACACTGAAGCTTTCTTT.

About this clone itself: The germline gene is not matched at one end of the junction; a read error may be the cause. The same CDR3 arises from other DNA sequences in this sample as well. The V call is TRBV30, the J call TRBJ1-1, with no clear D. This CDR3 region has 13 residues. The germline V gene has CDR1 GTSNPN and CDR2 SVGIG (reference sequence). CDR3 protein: CAWSVQLNTEAFF. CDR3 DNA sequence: TGCGCCTGGAGTGTACAATTGAACACTGAAGCTTTCTTT. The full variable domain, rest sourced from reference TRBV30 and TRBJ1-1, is SQTIHQWPATLVQPVGSPLSLECTVEGTSNPNLYWYRQAAGRGLQLLFYSVGIGQISSEVPQNLSASRPQDRQFILSSKKLLLSDSGFYLCAWSVQLNTEAFFGQGTRLTVV.

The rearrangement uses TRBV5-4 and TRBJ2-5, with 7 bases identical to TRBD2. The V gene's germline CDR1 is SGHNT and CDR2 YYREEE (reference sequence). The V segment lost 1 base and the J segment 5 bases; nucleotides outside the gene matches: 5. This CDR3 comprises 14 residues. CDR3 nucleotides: TGTGCCAGCAGCTTGCTAAGCGGGACGGAGACCCAGTACTTC. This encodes CASSLLSGTETQYF.